These 16 T cell receptor beta chains were all obtained from the same sample, sequenced in a study of regulatory T cells in long-lasting Graves disease. Relying on iRepertoire HTBI primers and Arm-PCR of CDR3 regions, the team built TCR beta libraries. TCRdb redid the calling of the multiplex PCR reads with MiXCR, one entry per CDR3 protein. The profile covers around 250,000 distinct CDR3 sequences, with around 20% appearing a single time and approximately 14% taken by the ten largest. Time point noted: newly diagnosed GD, antithyroid drugs for less than 3 months. PBMC RNA served as the TCR library source. This sample comprised peripheral blood mononuclear cells (PBMCs), obtained at new diagnosis, from a patient treated with antithyroid drugs. Receptors were obtained from a female donor with Graves disease.

This clonotype occurred many times. The chain links TRBV20-1 to TRBJ1-5; 7 bases are a match to TRBD1. The V segment lost 6 bases and the J segment 0 bases; nucleotides outside the gene matches: 5. Germline assignment: CDR1 DFQATT and CDR2 SNEGSKA (reference sequence). CDR3 length equals 14 residues. The chain's CDR3 is CSAWDSNSNQPQHF. CDR3 DNA: TGCAGTGCCTGGGACAGCAATAGCAATCAGCCCCAGCATTTT.

This clonotype was picked up many times. The chain employs TRBV20-1 and TRBJ2-7, with D hard to call. In germline, CDR1 is DFQATT, CDR2 SNEGSKA (reference sequence). This CDR3 region has 12 residues. Trimming left V 0 bases short and J 4 bases short, with 7 bases between. The CDR3 loop is CSARDPNYEQYF. The CDR3 DNA reads TGCAGTGCTAGAGATCCAAATTACGAGCAGTACTTC.

In this sample, this clonotype turned up many times. The chain employs TRBV6-9 and TRBJ1-1; no firm D call. The V and J ends lost 4 bases and 3 bases respectively, with 9 bases between them. The germline gives CDR1 MNHGY, CDR2 SVAAGI. The CDR3 length is 13 residues. The CDR3 is CASSFRADTEAFF. CDR3 in DNA: TGTGCCAGCAGTTTTAGGGCGGACACTGAAGCTTTCTTT.

This clonotype occurred many times. The chain has TRBV28 and TRBJ2-5, with D perhaps matching TRBD2 (6 bases). The CDR3 runs to 13 residues. The V gene's germline CDR1 is MDHEN and CDR2 SYDVKM. V was clipped by 3 bases and J by 4 bases, with 9 bases between them. CDR3 in amino acids: CASSFQGGETQYF. The CDR3 DNA is TGTGCCAGCAGTTTCCAGGGAGGAGAGACCCAGTACTTC.

Ten or more counts support this clonotype. In nucleotides, the CDR3 is TGTGCCAGCAGCTTGCCAGGAAGCTCCTACAATGAGCAGTTCTTC. Translated, it gives CASSLPGSSYNEQFF. This chain links TRBV7-3 with TRBJ2-1, with no clear D. Trimming pared 3 bases from V and 0 bases from J, leaving 9 bases between. CDR1 is SGHTA and CDR2 is FQGTGA in the germline V gene. The CDR3 covers 15 residues.

The V gene is TRBV6-2 or TRBV6-3, the J gene TRBJ1-2; unclear D gene. The CDR3 contains 12 residues. Trimming stripped 2 bases from V and 2 bases from J, with 3 bases between. Looked up from germline, CDR1 is MNHEY and CDR2 is SVGEGT. CDR3 in DNA: TGTGCCAGCAGTTACGGAAACTATGGCTACACCTTC. Its translation is CASSYGNYGYTF.

This clonotype was seen a handful of times. This chain connects TRBV19 to TRBJ2-2; TRBD1 matches at 7 bases. Germline CDR1 reads LNHDA; CDR2 reads SQIVND (reference sequence). The V segment lost 5 bases and the J segment 4 bases; nucleotides outside the gene matches: 7. This CDR3 region has 15 residues. In DNA, the CDR3 is TGTGCCAGTAGTCTCGACAGGGCGGGCACCGGGGAGCTGTTTTTT. This translates into CASSLDRAGTGELFF.

This clonotype was seen many times. The rearrangement joins TRBV20-1 to TRBJ1-4, with 7 bases lining up with TRBD1. The CDR3 covers 15 residues. Germline CDR1 DFQATT, CDR2 SNEGSKA (reference sequence). V was pared by 2 bases and J by 4 bases, with 7 bases of the junction left unmatched. DNA of the CDR3: TGCAGTGCTAGACTCCCGGGACAGTATAATGAAAAACTGTTTTTT. Translation gives CSARLPGQYNEKLFF.

This clonotype has ten or more counts. The V and J genes are TRBV18 and TRBJ1-1; D is unclear. Trimming stripped 3 bases from V and 2 bases from J, with 10 bases between. The CDR3 sequence is 14 residues long. CDR1 is KGHSH and CDR2 is LQKENI in the germline V gene. CDR3 bases: TGTGCCAGCTCACCTCGGGATCTAAACACTGAAGCTTTCTTT. Protein sequence: CASSPRDLNTEAFF.

This chain's CDR3 is CASSQGQGVNQPQHF. CDR3 nucleotides: TGTGCCAGCAGTCAGGGACAGGGGGTCAATCAGCCCCAGCATTTT. The chain uses TRBV12-3 or TRBV12-4 and TRBJ1-5, with 11 positions matching TRBD1. J was trimmed by 3 bases and V by 5 bases; bases with no gene match: 3. There are 15 residues in the CDR3.

As for this clonotype: This may come from a read error, since a much larger clone is one base off. The CDR3 ends on some other residue instead of the conserved phenylalanine or tryptophan, so this is likely a read error. DNA of the CDR3: TGTGCCAGCAGCTTAGCCCAGGGGGCCCACGAGCAGTACCTC. Its protein product is CASSLAQGAHEQYL. This rearrangement joins TRBV7-2 to TRBJ2-7; the match to TRBD1 covers 8 bases. CDR1 is SGHTA, CDR2 FQGNSA, per germline. V lost 0 bases to trimming and J lost 5 bases; unmatched junction nucleotides: 3. The CDR3 extends over 14 amino acids.

This clonotype was counted only a few times. The CDR3, as DNA: TGCGCCAGCAGCCAGGAAACAGGGACTGGCAATCAGCCCCAGCATTTT. Translating gives CASSQETGTGNQPQHF. The rearrangement links TRBV4-1 to TRBJ1-5; the D gene is possibly TRBD1 (6 bases). The CDR3 extends over 16 amino acids. V gave up 3 bases and J gave up 2 bases, with 14 bases separating them. Germline V CDR1 and CDR2: MGHRA, YSYEKL.

This clonotype was counted many times. The rearrangement joins TRBV7-8 to TRBJ2-1; D is uncertain. There are 15 residues in the CDR3. V was cut by 3 bases and J by 4 bases, with 13 bases left in between. Looked up from germline, CDR1 is SGHVS and CDR2 is FQNEAQ. The CDR3 region has the DNA TGTGCCAGCAGCTTCCGACTGGACCGATACAATGAGCAGTTCTTC. Protein: CASSFRLDRYNEQFF.

The chain has TRBV10-2 and TRBJ1-6; D remains unclear. Germline values: CDR1 WSHSY, CDR2 SAAADI. V was cut by 6 bases and J by 4 bases, with 7 bases left in between. The CDR3 spans 13 residues. The CDR3 here is CASRAQYNSPLHF. The CDR3 DNA reads as TGCGCCAGCAGGGCACAATATAATTCACCCCTCCACTTT.

This clonotype was recorded at least ten times. The genes are TRBV5-6 and TRBJ2-5, with D tentatively TRBD2 (5 bases). The germline gives CDR1 SGHDT, CDR2 YYEEEE. This CDR3 has 14 residues. V shed 6 bases and J shed 5 bases, with 17 bases lying between them. CDR3: CASTIPGERETQYF. DNA for the CDR3: TGTGCCAGCACCATTCCCGGGGAGAGGGAGACCCAGTACTTC.

In this sample, this clonotype turned up once. The V and J genes are TRBV7-2 and TRBJ2-2; 8 nucleotides match TRBD1. The CDR3 covers 16 residues. Trimming at V came to 5 bases and at J to 4 bases, leaving 9 bases not matched to a gene. Germline CDR1 and CDR2: SGHTA and FQGNSA. CDR3 in amino acids: CASSARGHVFTGELFF. The CDR3 DNA sequence: TGTGCCAGCAGCGCCAGGGGGCATGTATTCACCGGGGAGCTGTTTTTT.